The T cell receptor beta chain described here comes from a study of cytomegalovirus exposure and HLA in healthy donors. 13 Jbeta primers and 60 Vbeta primers were used for the PCR. Sequencing was performed with immunoSEQ multiplex PCR; in TCRdb, only in-frame clones are kept and a portion is missing. The table records about 160,000 clones, about 76% of them present only once. Germline V gene data show CDR1 as LNHDA and CDR2 as SQIVND (reference sequence). This CDR3 has 15 amino acids. V was cut by 4 bases and J by 0 bases, with 10 bases left in between. The chain recombines TRBV19 with TRBJ2-1; unclear D gene. The specimen sequenced was PBMCs. This TCR came from a human donor in good health. CDR3 DNA: TGTGCCAGTAGTAACCCGGCAGGCTCCTACAATGAGCAGTTCTTC. Amino acids: CASSNPAGSYNEQFF.